The 27 T cell receptor beta chains in this list originate from one sample, sequenced in a study of PD-1 blockade in mismatch repair-deficient tumors. The method was immunoSEQ multiplex PCR; TCRdb's version includes in-frame clones alone and lacks a portion of them. The sample lists tens of thousands of clones; around 73% were seen once. The starting material was peripheral blood, obtained 2 weeks after starting pembrolizumab. The origin of the receptors is an adult with mismatch repair-deficient cancer.

A note on this clone: Other DNA variants within this sample encode the same CDR3. CDR3 nucleotides: TGTGCCAGCAGCCCGGGCGGCTACGAGCAGTACTTC. As protein: CASSPGGYEQYF. The chain joins TRBV7-9 to TRBJ2-7, with D hard to call. Germline V gene data show CDR1 as SEHNR and CDR2 as FQNEAQ (reference sequence). The V end was cut by 5 bases, the J end by 3 bases, with 8 bases between. The CDR3 consists of 12 residues.

The genes are TRBV7-2 and TRBJ2-5; TRBD1 aligns across 8 bases. This CDR3 region has 17 residues. J lost 7 bases, V lost 2 bases, and 15 bases had no gene match. Germline CDR1 SGHTA, CDR2 FQGNSA. CDR3 amino acids: CASSLFGQGAGRATQYF. In DNA form, the CDR3 reads TGTGCCAGCAGCTTATTCGGCCAGGGGGCTGGACGGGCGACCCAGTACTTC.

The chain combines TRBV23-1 with TRBJ2-7, with D tentatively TRBD1 (7 bases). TRBV23-1 is an ORF, and what it does is uncertain. V lost 3 bases and J 4 bases, leaving 13 bases between the germline ends. The CDR3 runs 14 residues. The CDR3 region is CASSHCRGVYEQYF. The CDR3 nucleotides read TGCGCCAGCAGTCATTGCAGGGGGGTTTACGAGCAGTACTTC.

The chain carries TRBV6-5 and TRBJ2-3; D gene ambiguous. Germline V gene sequence: CDR1 MNHEY, CDR2 SVGAGI. CDR3 size: 15 residues. With 3 bases removed from V and 0 bases from J, the gap between germline ends came to 10 bases. CDR3 coding DNA: TGTGCCAGCAGTTATGGTCAGGCTAGCACAGATACGCAGTATTTT. The encoded protein is CASSYGQASTDTQYF.

The V gene is TRBV28, the J gene TRBJ2-5, with 12 bases identical to TRBD1. This CDR3 has 19 residues. Germline-derived CDR1 and CDR2 are MDHEN and SYDVKM. J was trimmed by 1 base and V by 4 bases; bases with no gene match: 13. The CDR3 sequence: CASSSRQGQGASAQETQYF. The CDR3 DNA follows: TGTGCCAGCAGTTCGCGGCAGGGACAGGGGGCGTCCGCCCAAGAGACCCAGTACTTC.

This chain connects TRBV15 to TRBJ2-2; TRBD1 matches at 7 bases. CDR3 length: 15 amino acids. J gave up 5 bases and V 5 bases, and 8 bases lay outside the gene matches. Germline-derived CDR1 and CDR2 are LNHNV and YYDKDF (reference sequence). The CDR3: CATSGQYRGTGELFF. CDR3 DNA sequence: TGTGCCACCAGCGGCCAGTACAGGGGTACCGGGGAGCTGTTTTTT.

J is TRBJ2-1 and V is TRBV7-2; 9 bases match TRBD2. Germline CDR1 and CDR2: SGHTA and FQGNSA. The CDR3 is 16 amino acids. The V gene end was trimmed by 5 bases and the J gene end by 6 bases; junction bases not matched to a gene: 11. Here the CDR3 DNA reads TGTGCCAGCAGCACCTCAAGCGGGGGGTTGGTCAATGAGCAGTTCTTC. Translated: CASSTSSGGLVNEQFF.

This clone is deemed medium-sized. The rearrangement joins TRBV10-2 to TRBJ2-7; a possible D gene is TRBD1 (6 bases). This CDR3 is built from 13 residues. With 8 bases removed from V and 0 bases from J, the gap between germline ends came to 11 bases. Germline assignment: CDR1 WSHSY and CDR2 SAAADI. The CDR3 nucleotides read TGCGCCAGCCTGGGGACAAACTCCTACGAGCAGTACTTC. This sequence encodes CASLGTNSYEQYF.

V is TRBV18 and J is TRBJ2-2; no clear D. Germline loops: CDR1 KGHSH, CDR2 LQKENI. Trimming took off 3 bases at V and 4 bases at J, with 6 bases between the two ends. The length of the CDR3 is 13 residues. CDR3 sequence reads: CASSPGITGELFF. CDR3 DNA: TGTGCCAGCTCACCGGGGATCACCGGGGAGCTGTTTTTT.

The J gene is TRBJ2-1, the V gene TRBV2, with 8 bases fitting TRBD1. The germline CDR1 and CDR2 sequences are SNHLY and FYNNEI. Losses at the gene ends were 5 bases for V and 10 bases for J; bases not matched to a gene: 7. This CDR3 has 13 amino acids. Written as DNA, the CDR3 is TGTGCCAGCAGTTCCGACCAGGGGGCAGAGCAGTTCTTC. It translates to CASSSDQGAEQFF.

The chain couples TRBV6-5 to TRBJ1-4; 10 bases line up with TRBD1. The CDR3 is 14 amino acids. CDR1 and CDR2 (germline): MNHEY, SVGAGI. V lost 2 bases and J lost 9; bases outside the gene matches: 3. The DNA of the CDR3 is TGTGCCAGCAGTTACCGGACAGGGGGACAAAAACTGTTTTTT. Its protein is CASSYRTGGQKLFF.

The genes are TRBV11-2 and TRBJ2-7, with D hard to call. V gave up 1 base and J gave up 2 bases, with 9 bases separating them. Germline values: CDR1 SGHAT, CDR2 FQNNGV. This CDR3 spans 14 amino acids. The CDR3 sequence: CASSLVAKPYEQYF. The CDR3, as DNA: TGTGCCAGCAGCTTAGTGGCGAAGCCCTACGAGCAGTACTTC. The full variable domain, rest sourced from reference TRBV11-2 and TRBJ2-7, is EAGVAQSPRYKIIEKRQSVAFWCNPISGHATLYWYQQILGQGPKLLIQFQNNGVVDDSQLPKDRFSAERLKGVDSTLKIQPAKLEDSAVYLCASSLVAKPYEQYFGPGTRLTVT.

This clone was counted only a few times. The chain combines TRBV30 with TRBJ2-1, with 14 nucleotides matching TRBD2. Looked up from germline, CDR1 is GTSNPN and CDR2 is SVGIG (reference sequence). The CDR3 is made up of 18 amino acids. Germline trimming cut 2 bases from V and 9 bases from J; bases unmatched to any gene: 15. CDR3 sequence reads: CAWSLIRKTSGRAGEQFF. In nucleotides, the CDR3 is TGTGCCTGGAGTTTAATTAGAAAGACTAGCGGGAGGGCGGGTGAGCAGTTCTTC.

The chain employs TRBV2 and TRBJ2-3; D tentatively reads TRBD1 or TRBD2 (5 bases each). Trimming cost V 10 bases and J 6 bases, with 26 bases left between them. The germline V gene encodes CDR1 SNHLY and CDR2 FYNNEI. This CDR3 region has 16 residues. CDR3 protein: CAITTPERGHPDTQYF. Here the CDR3 DNA reads TGTGCCATCACTACCCCTGAGAGGGGCCACCCCGATACGCAGTATTTT.

The chain recombines TRBV5-1 with TRBJ2-5; 7 bases align to TRBD1. J gave up 1 base and V 3 bases, and 0 bases lay outside the gene matches. CDR3 length: 13 amino acids. Germline-derived CDR1 and CDR2 are SGHRS and YFSETQ. The CDR3 sequence is CASSYRGQETQYF. CDR3 coding DNA: TGCGCCAGCAGCTACAGGGGCCAAGAGACCCAGTACTTC.

This clone was picked up a small number of times. The genes are TRBV28 and TRBJ1-2, with D uncertain. CDR1 is MDHEN and CDR2 is SYDVKM in the germline V gene. The CDR3 contains 13 residues. Trimming stripped 7 bases from V and 0 bases from J, with 9 bases between. CDR3 nucleotides: TGTGCCAGCAAGCGGAAAACTAACTATGGCTACACCTTC. It translates to CASKRKTNYGYTF.

This clone was counted between two and nine times. CDR3 sequence reads: CASIDRDGYTF. The DNA of the CDR3 is TGTGCCAGCATCGACAGGGATGGCTACACCTTC. The chain carries TRBV25-1 and TRBJ1-2, with 7 bases identical to TRBD1. The V and J ends lost 7 bases and 6 bases, in that order; junction bases with no gene match: 2. The CDR3 is made up of 11 amino acids. Germline V gene sequence: CDR1 MGHDK, CDR2 SYGVNS.

V usage is TRBV5-8 and J usage is TRBJ1-4; 7 bases are shared with TRBD1. The germline gives CDR1 SGHTS, CDR2 YDEGEE. V lost 4 bases to trimming and J lost 3 bases; unmatched junction nucleotides: 9. The CDR3 extends over 16 amino acids. The CDR3 sequence is CASSLWRGTANEKLFF. In nucleotides, the CDR3 is TGTGCCAGCAGCCTTTGGAGGGGGACAGCTAATGAAAAACTGTTTTTT.

The CDR3 is CASSSRAGGDNEQFF. The CDR3, as DNA: TGTGCCAGCAGCTCCCGAGCGGGAGGGGACAATGAGCAGTTCTTC. The J gene is TRBJ2-1, the V gene TRBV9; 10 nucleotides match TRBD2. Unmatched junction bases numbered 6, after V lost 4 bases and J lost 5 bases. Germline V gene lookup returns CDR1 SGDLS and CDR2 YYNGEE. The CDR3 extends over 15 amino acids.

The chain has TRBV15 and TRBJ1-3; D remains ambiguous. V gave up 8 bases and J gave up 0 bases, with 11 bases separating them. This CDR3 has 14 residues. The germline gives CDR1 LNHNV, CDR2 YYDKDF (reference sequence). The CDR3 here is CATAAGGSGNTIYF. In nucleotides, the CDR3 is TGTGCCACCGCTGCAGGAGGCTCTGGAAACACCATATATTTT.

The rearrangement uses TRBV30 and TRBJ1-1; no definite D call. The CDR3 totals 14 residues. Between the trimmed V and J ends, which lost 4 bases and 0 bases, there was a span of 12 bases. The germline CDR1 and CDR2 sequences are GTSNPN and SVGIG (reference sequence). CDR3 nucleotides: TGTGCCTGGAAAATTTCTGGTATGAACACTGAAGCTTTCTTT. It encodes CAWKISGMNTEAFF.

This clone came up once. The J gene is TRBJ1-4, the V gene TRBV6-6; no reliable D call. Trimming took off 4 bases at V and 0 bases at J, with 9 bases between the two ends. CDR1 MNHNY and CDR2 SVGAGI come from the germline V gene (reference sequence). CDR3 length: 15 amino acids. The CDR3 protein is CASSSRFATNEKLFF. CDR3 DNA: TGTGCCAGCAGTTCCCGATTTGCAACTAATGAAAAACTGTTTTTT.

This sequence joins TRBV2 and TRBJ2-5; maybe TRBD2 (5 bases). CDR1 and CDR2 from the germline V gene are SNHLY and FYNNEI. The CDR3 is 15 residues long. Trimming removed 1 base from V and 2 bases from J, with 11 bases in between. The CDR3 loop is CASSEGSGGQETQYF. CDR3 bases: TGTGCCAGCAGTGAAGGGAGCGGCGGACAAGAGACCCAGTACTTC.

The chain uses TRBV5-4 and TRBJ2-7; D is unresolved. Germline values: CDR1 SGHNT, CDR2 YYREEE (reference sequence). The V gene lost 3 bases and the J gene lost 4 bases, with 14 bases spanning the gap. The CDR3 extends over 14 amino acids. As DNA, the CDR3 is TGTGCCAGCAGCTGGTCTAACACGGATTACGAGCAGTACTTC. Residues: CASSWSNTDYEQYF.

The rearrangement links TRBV30 to TRBJ2-3, with 10 bases lining up with TRBD1. CDR1 and CDR2 from the germline V gene are GTSNPN and SVGIG (reference sequence). The CDR3 is made up of 14 amino acids. The trim removed 6 bases at V and 3 bases at J, leaving 6 bases unmatched. CDR3 residues: CACRRTGGTDTQYF. Here the CDR3 DNA reads TGTGCCTGTCGAAGGACAGGGGGGACAGATACGCAGTATTTT.

DNA for the CDR3: TGTGCCAGCAGCTTTAACCTTCGGGCAGATACGCAGTATTTT. Translated: CASSFNLRADTQYF. The V gene is TRBV7-9, the J gene TRBJ2-3; D call uncertain. V lost 3 bases to trimming and J lost 4 bases, with 11 bases between them. This CDR3 region has 14 residues. CDR1 and CDR2 from the germline V gene are SEHNR and FQNEAQ (reference sequence). The full variable domain, its missing parts supplied by reference TRBV7-9 and TRBJ2-3, is DTGVSQNPRHKITKRGQNVTFRCDPISEHNRLYWYRQTLGQGPEFLTYFQNEAQLEKSRLLSDRFSAERPKGSFSTLEIQRTEQGDSAMYLCASSFNLRADTQYFGPGTRLTVL.

The chain links TRBV7-2 to TRBJ2-1, with D tentatively TRBD2 (6 bases). Germline V gives CDR1 SGHTA, CDR2 FQGNSA. This CDR3 has 14 amino acids. V was trimmed by 5 bases and J by 3 bases, leaving 11 bases between them. The CDR3 bases are TGTGCCAGCAGCCCTAGCGCACACTACAATGAGCAGTTCTTC. Translation gives CASSPSAHYNEQFF.